Listed below are T cell receptor beta chains from one sample, sequenced in a study of OX40 agonist ivuxolimab in advanced cancers. Using immunoSEQ multiplex PCR, the repertoire was profiled, and TCRdb retains in-frame clones only, with some absent. The data contain about 90,000 clones, approximately 90% of them singletons. Sequencing used CD4+ or CD8+ T cells sorted from blood, obtained in a trial of the OX40 agonist ivuxolimab. These receptors came from an adult with an advanced solid tumor such as melanoma, head and neck, liver or kidney cancer. The CDR3 runs from the conserved cysteine through the conserved F or W. D genes are given only for firm matches. The listing skips clone size in some rows; elsewhere it reads once, few, many or a size class.

j_call clone_size cdr3_length v_call d_call cdr3_aa cdr3_nt
TRBJ2-2 once 14 TRBV7-2 - CASSLVPPTGELFF TGTGCCAGCAGCTTAGTTCCCCCCACCGGGGAGCTGTTTTTT
TRBJ1-2 - 15 TRBV28 - CASNSVEPINYGYTF TGTGCCAGCAACTCTGTTGAGCCCATTAACTATGGCTACACCTTC
TRBJ2-5 - 14 TRBV29-1 TRBD1 CSVEGGQGVGTQYF TGCAGCGTTGAAGGGGGACAGGGGGTTGGGACCCAGTACTTC
TRBJ1-1 few 12 TRBV6-5 - CASRTVNTEAFF TGTGCCAGTAGAACAGTGAACACTGAAGCTTTCTTT
TRBJ1-2 - 17 TRBV6-1 - CASSESVVLAGSGGYTF TGTGCCAGCAGTGAATCAGTTGTGCTCGCGGGATCTGGTGGCTACACCTTC
TRBJ1-5 - 17 TRBV18 TRBD1 CASSGDRGANSNQPQHF TGTGCCAGCTCAGGAGACAGGGGGGCTAATAGCAATCAGCCCCAGCATTTT
TRBJ2-3 - 14 TRBV5-1 TRBD1 CASRTGEYTDTQYF TGCGCCAGCAGAACAGGGGAATACACAGATACGCAGTATTTT
TRBJ2-7 few 16 TRBV13 TRBD2 CASTKYFSGSLYEQYF TGTGCCAGCACCAAATATTTTAGCGGGAGCCTCTACGAGCAGTACTTC
TRBJ1-5 - 12 TRBV28 - CASSQGSQPQHF TGTGCCAGCAGTCAGGGTAGTCAGCCCCAGCATTTT
TRBJ2-7 - 13 TRBV27 - CASSWASGREQYF TGTGCCAGCAGTTGGGCTTCGGGTCGGGAGCAGTACTTC
TRBJ2-3 - 18 TRBV19 TRBD2 CASSRLKGTSGITDTQYF TGTGCCAGTAGTAGACTTAAAGGGACTAGCGGGATCACAGATACGCAGTATTTT
TRBJ1-2 - 15 TRBV28 - CASSISLQLNYGYTF TGTGCCAGCAGTATTTCCTTACAGCTAAACTATGGCTACACCTTC
TRBJ2-7 - 13 TRBV27 - CASSRDPVREQYF TGTGCCAGCAGTCGGGACCCCGTTCGGGAGCAGTACTTC
TRBJ2-6 few 18 TRBV2 - CASRNVGVGMAGANVLTF TGTGCCAGCAGAAACGTGGGGGTCGGTATGGCTGGGGCCAACGTCCTGACTTTC
TRBJ2-1 - 16 TRBV7-2 TRBD1 CASSWAGTGHYNEQFF TGTGCCAGCAGCTGGGCCGGGACAGGGCACTACAATGAGCAGTTCTTC
TRBJ2-5 - 14 TRBV5-1 - CASSLKQPKETQYF TGCGCCAGCAGCTTGAAACAGCCAAAAGAGACCCAGTACTTC
TRBJ2-7 - 13 TRBV7-2 TRBD2 CASSFGGRGEQYF TGTGCCAGCAGCTTTGGCGGGAGGGGCGAGCAGTACTTC
TRBJ2-1 - 15 TRBV6-6 TRBD2 CASSYSGTRRHEQFF TGTGCCAGCAGTTACTCCGGGACTAGAAGGCATGAGCAGTTCTTC
TRBJ2-2 once 15 TRBV19 TRBD1 CASSDRGSVTGELFF TGTGCCAGTAGCGACAGGGGCTCGGTGACCGGGGAGCTGTTTTTT
TRBJ2-1 once 17 TRBV15 - CATSRALRADSYNEQFF TGTGCCACCAGCAGGGCTTTGCGGGCTGATTCCTACAATGAGCAGTTCTTC
TRBJ1-1 - 16 TRBV7-2 - CASSLAGQWGGTEAFF TGTGCCAGCAGCTTAGCCGGACAATGGGGGGGTACTGAAGCTTTCTTT
TRBJ2-2 - 14 TRBV7-7 - CASSIHSEAGELFF TGTGCCAGCAGCATCCACAGCGAAGCCGGGGAGCTGTTTTTT
TRBJ2-5 - 15 TRBV6-6 TRBD1 CASRRQGVKHETQYF TGTGCCAGCAGGAGACAGGGGGTGAAACACGAGACCCAGTACTTC
TRBJ2-7 - 17 TRBV5-1 - CASSLGMGPRVTDEQYF TGCGCCAGCAGCTTGGGTATGGGGCCTAGGGTGACCGACGAGCAGTACTTC
TRBJ2-7 - 15 TRBV11-2 - CASSTRPGGDYEQYF TGTGCCAGCAGCACGAGGCCAGGGGGGGATTACGAGCAGTACTTC
TRBJ2-3 - 13 TRBV30 TRBD1 CAWGGQSRNTQYF TGTGCCTGGGGGGGACAGTCCAGGAATACGCAGTATTTT
TRBJ2-1 - 16 TRBV7-2 - CASSPGRTPPYNEQFF TGTGCCAGCAGCCCTGGGAGGACGCCCCCTTACAATGAGCAGTTCTTC
TRBJ2-3 once 16 TRBV6-6 TRBD2 CASSSTTSGRLDTQYF TGTGCCAGCAGCTCGACGACTAGCGGGAGACTAGATACGCAGTATTTT
TRBJ2-5 - 14 TRBV6-1 - CASSEPGHQKTQYF TGTGCCAGCAGCGAACCGGGACACCAAAAGACCCAGTACTTC
TRBJ1-4 - 21 TRBV18 TRBD1 CASSPQYLRDRDLSTNEKLFF TGTGCCAGCTCACCACAGTATCTCCGAGACAGGGACTTGTCAACTAATGAAAAACTGTTTTTT
TRBJ1-1 - 15 TRBV7-3 - CASSLIPGEVTEAFF TGTGCCAGCAGCTTAATTCCGGGGGAAGTGACTGAAGCTTTCTTT
TRBJ2-1 - 16 TRBV27 TRBD2 CASSPRRGRSYNEQFF TGTGCCAGCAGTCCACGCCGCGGGAGGTCCTACAATGAGCAGTTCTTC
TRBJ2-3 - 15 TRBV28 - CASSFLSGRTDTQYF TGTGCCAGCAGTTTTCTCTCAGGACGCACAGATACGCAGTATTTT
TRBJ1-2 - 13 TRBV19 - CASSISQNLGYTF TGTGCCAGTAGTATTTCACAGAATCTTGGCTACACCTTC
TRBJ1-4 few 15 TRBV7-3 TRBD1 CASSFNQGAREKLFF TGTGCCAGCAGTTTTAATCAGGGGGCACGAGAAAAACTGTTTTTT
TRBJ2-7 - 15 TRBV6-5 TRBD2 CASSYRAGGPDEQYF TGTGCCAGCAGTTACCGAGCGGGAGGGCCAGACGAGCAGTACTTC
TRBJ2-5 - 19 TRBV5-1 TRBD2 CASSLAPSGRAGGQETQYF TGCGCCAGCAGCTTGGCCCCTAGCGGGAGGGCCGGGGGGCAAGAGACCCAGTACTTC
TRBJ2-5 - 14 TRBV13 TRBD2 CASSRGGATETQYF TGTGCCAGCAGCCGGGGGGGCGCTACGGAGACCCAGTACTTC
TRBJ1-1 - 13 TRBV7-8 - CASSSDGLGEAFF TGTGCCAGCAGCTCTGACGGTTTGGGGGAAGCTTTCTTT
TRBJ1-1 - 12 TRBV7-2 - CASSRRGTEAFF TGTGCCAGCAGCAGACGGGGGACTGAAGCTTTCTTT
TRBJ2-7 - 14 TRBV5-4 - CASSFVQGDSEQYF TGTGCCAGCAGCTTCGTCCAGGGTGACTCCGAGCAGTACTTC
TRBJ2-2 - 16 TRBV5-1 - CASSLVAGDNTGELFF TGCGCCAGCAGCTTGGTGGCAGGGGATAACACCGGGGAGCTGTTTTTT
TRBJ2-3 - 13 TRBV6-4 - CASSLGYTDTQYF TGTGCCAGCAGTTTGGGCTACACAGATACGCAGTATTTT
TRBJ1-2 - 14 TRBV5-1 - CASSLGGEGYGYTF TGCGCCAGCAGCTTGGGAGGGGAAGGCTATGGCTACACCTTC
TRBJ2-7 - 15 TRBV11-2 TRBD2 CASSLTTSGSSEQYF TGTGCCAGCAGCTTAACGACTAGCGGGAGTTCCGAGCAGTACTTC
TRBJ1-1 - 13 TRBV29-1 - CSVGTGWGTEAFF TGCAGCGTTGGTACAGGCTGGGGCACTGAAGCTTTCTTT
TRBJ1-5 - 14 TRBV15 - CATSLTGPHQPQHF TGTGCCACCAGCCTTACAGGCCCCCATCAGCCCCAGCATTTT
TRBJ1-5 - 15 TRBV7-2 TRBD1 CASSLGEGARQPQHF TGTGCCAGCAGCTTAGGGGAGGGGGCCCGGCAGCCCCAGCATTTT
TRBJ1-1 few 14 TRBV4-1 - CASRSRVGNTEAFF TGCGCCAGCAGGTCCCGAGTGGGGAACACTGAAGCTTTCTTT
TRBJ2-5 - 13 TRBV16 - CASSQSGEETQYF TGTGCCAGCAGCCAATCCGGCGAAGAGACCCAGTACTTC
TRBJ2-2 - 15 TRBV11-2 TRBD1 CASSLQQGAGGELFF TGTGCCAGCAGCCTACAACAGGGGGCGGGCGGGGAGCTGTTTTTT
TRBJ2-1 few 17 TRBV7-3 - CASSLGVLANTKSEQFF TGTGCCAGCAGCTTAGGAGTGCTAGCGAATACGAAGTCGGAGCAGTTCTTC
TRBJ1-2 few 15 TRBV14 - CASSQDFSSLYGYTF TGTGCCAGCAGCCAAGATTTCTCTAGTCTCTATGGCTACACCTTC
TRBJ1-3 - 16 TRBV28 - CASSQPGAHSGNTIYF TGTGCCAGCAGCCAGCCGGGGGCCCACTCTGGAAACACCATATATTTT
TRBJ2-1 - 15 TRBV6-5 TRBD1 CASREGQGNYNEQFF TGTGCCAGCAGAGAGGGACAGGGGAATTACAATGAGCAGTTCTTC